Following are 13 T cell receptor beta chains from one sample sequenced in a study of early T cells in non-severe SARS-CoV-2 infection. From the 5' RACE reads, TCRdb called clonotypes with MiXCR, one entry per CDR3 protein. This sample has some 38,000 distinct CDR3 sequences, with 5.5% to 7% found just once. The sample consisted of whole blood, taken at baseline. The receptors shown here come from an adult who was a healthcare worker with PCR-confirmed SARS-CoV-2 infection or an uninfected control (not recorded which).

The gene calls are TRBV18 and TRBJ1-6; TRBD1 aligns across 9 bases. Trimming took 6 bases from V and 8 from J; bases not matched to a gene: 14. The length of the CDR3 is 17 residues. Germline V lookup: CDR1 KGHSH, CDR2 LQKENI. As DNA, the CDR3 is TGTGCCAGCTCTCTCACCACCAGGACAGGGGTGGATTCACCCCTCCACTTT. Protein product: CASSLTTRTGVDSPLHF.

This clonotype has only a few counts. The V gene is TRBV7-9, the J gene TRBJ1-1, with TRBD1 as a possible D gene (5 bases). This CDR3 is 14 amino acids long. V lost 5 bases and J lost 7, with 17 bases in between. Germline V gene lookup returns CDR1 SEHNR and CDR2 FQNEAQ (reference sequence). CDR3 sequence (DNA): TGTGCCAGCAGCAGAGTCGGGGGAGGAGGTGAAGCTTTCTTT. Its translation is CASSRVGGGGEAFF. Using reference TRBV7-9 and TRBJ1-1 for the parts outside the CDR3, the full variable domain is DTGVSQNPRHKITKRGQNVTFRCDPISEHNRLYWYRQTLGQGPEFLTYFQNEAQLEKSRLLSDRFSAERPKGSFSTLEIQRTEQGDSAMYLCASSRVGGGGEAFFGQGTRLTVV.

This clonotype was recorded many times. J is TRBJ1-4 and V is TRBV18; D call uncertain. This CDR3 contains 14 residues. Trimming cost V 0 bases and J 6 bases, with 8 bases left between them. The V gene's germline CDR1 is KGHSH and CDR2 LQKENI. The CDR3 DNA reads TGTGCCAGCTCACCACCCAGACTTCATGAAAAACTGTTTTTT. Translating it yields CASSPPRLHEKLFF.

In this sample, this clonotype turned up a few times. V is TRBV28 and J is TRBJ1-2; no clear D gene. Germline-derived CDR1 and CDR2 are MDHEN and SYDVKM. V was pared by 3 bases and J by 6 bases, with 5 bases between. The CDR3 totals 11 residues. CDR3: CASSFWDGYTF. The CDR3 bases are TGTGCCAGCAGTTTCTGGGATGGCTACACCTTC.

The gene calls are TRBV11-2 and TRBJ2-3, with unresolved D. V gave up 5 bases and J gave up 3 bases, with 6 bases separating them. This CDR3 has 12 amino acids. From germline, CDR1 is SGHAT and CDR2 FQNNGV. The CDR3 nucleotides are TGTGCCAGCAGCCCCACTACAGATACGCAGTATTTT. Its protein product is CASSPTTDTQYF.

In this sample, this clonotype turned up many times. The chain couples TRBV7-9 to TRBJ2-3; TRBD2 matches at 11 bases. CDR1 and CDR2 (germline): SEHNR, FQNEAQ (reference sequence). V dropped 5 bases and J dropped 0; count of bases not matched to a gene: 10. This CDR3 has 18 residues. CDR3 bases: TGTGCCAGCAGCCCTGGACTAGCGGGTCGTACTAGCACAGATACGCAGTATTTT. It is translated as CASSPGLAGRTSTDTQYF.

The gene calls are TRBV10-3 and TRBJ1-5; 7 bases are a match to TRBD1. The germline gives CDR1 ENHRY, CDR2 SYGVKD. V shed 5 bases and J 2 bases; nucleotides not matched to a gene: 15. The CDR3 is 18 residues long. The DNA for the CDR3 is TGTGCCATCAGTCAGACAGGGTTAGGCCGCTCGGGCAATCAGCCCCAGCATTTT. It encodes CAISQTGLGRSGNQPQHF.

In its sample, this clonotype was seen many times. The chain couples TRBV6-5 to TRBJ2-7; a weak D match, TRBD1 (6 bases). The germline V and J ends were trimmed by 2 bases and 0 bases, with 11 bases remaining between them. This CDR3 has 15 residues. CDR1 is MNHEY, CDR2 SVGAGI, per germline. The CDR3 sequence is CASSYTGQSSYEQYF. The CDR3 DNA is TGTGCCAGCAGTTACACGGGACAAAGCTCCTACGAGCAGTACTTC.

This clonotype was seen ten or more times. The chain links TRBV7-3 to TRBJ2-3; D remains unclear. Germline CDR1 and CDR2: SGHTA and FQGTGA. The CDR3 is made up of 15 amino acids. Trimming removed 1 base at V and 0 bases at J, with 8 bases between. Here the CDR3 DNA reads TGTGCCAGCAGCTTAAATGGACCTAGCACAGATACGCAGTATTTT. This sequence encodes CASSLNGPSTDTQYF. The complete variable domain, with remaining parts taken from reference TRBV7-3 and TRBJ2-3, reads GAGVSQTPSNKVTEKGKYVELRCDPISGHTALYWYRQSLGQGPEFLIYFQGTGAADDSGLPNDRFFAVRPEGSVSTLKIQRTERGDSAVYLCASSLNGPSTDTQYFGPGTRLTVL.

The sample holds a few counts of this clonotype. The gene calls are TRBV19 and TRBJ2-1; D remains ambiguous. CDR1 LNHDA and CDR2 SQIVND come from the germline V gene (reference sequence). The CDR3 length is 15 residues. V gave up 3 bases and J gave up 2 bases, with 11 bases separating them. CDR3 bases: TGTGCCAGTAGTATGTCCAGCCCGCCCTACAATGAGCAGTTCTTC. It encodes CASSMSSPPYNEQFF.

This clonotype was seen ten or more times. The chain uses TRBV29-1 and TRBJ2-5, with no clear D. CDR1 and CDR2 (germline): SQVTM, ANQGSEA. Trimming shortened V by 1 base and J by 5 bases, and 2 bases separated the two germline ends. This CDR3 spans 10 amino acids. The CDR3 here is CSVEVETQYF. CDR3 nucleotides: TGCAGCGTTGAAGTGGAGACCCAGTACTTC.

V is TRBV6-2 or TRBV6-3 and J is TRBJ2-7, with D uncertain. In germline, CDR1 is MNHEY, CDR2 SVGEGT. Trimming pared 2 bases from V and 2 bases from J, leaving 13 bases between. This CDR3 contains 15 residues. In DNA form, the CDR3 reads TGTGCCAGCAGTTACCGGTCCGGGTACCCCTACGAGCAGTACTTC. This codes for CASSYRSGYPYEQYF.

This clonotype has a count of ten or more. The V call is TRBV5-1, the J call TRBJ2-5, with D uncertain. The V end lost 1 base, the J end lost 1 base, and 8 bases lay between the germline ends. Germline loops: CDR1 SGHRS, CDR2 YFSETQ. The CDR3 spans 14 residues. Written as DNA, the CDR3 is TGCGCCAGCAGCTTGTCAGGCGCCCAAGAGACCCAGTACTTC. This translates into CASSLSGAQETQYF. The variable domain in full, with the rest retrieved from reference TRBV5-1 and TRBJ2-5, is KAGVTQTPRYLIKTRGQQVTLSCSPISGHRSVSWYQQTPGQGLQFLFEYFSETQRNKGNFPGRFSGRQFSNSRSEMNVSTLELGDSALYLCASSLSGAQETQYFGPGTRLLVL.